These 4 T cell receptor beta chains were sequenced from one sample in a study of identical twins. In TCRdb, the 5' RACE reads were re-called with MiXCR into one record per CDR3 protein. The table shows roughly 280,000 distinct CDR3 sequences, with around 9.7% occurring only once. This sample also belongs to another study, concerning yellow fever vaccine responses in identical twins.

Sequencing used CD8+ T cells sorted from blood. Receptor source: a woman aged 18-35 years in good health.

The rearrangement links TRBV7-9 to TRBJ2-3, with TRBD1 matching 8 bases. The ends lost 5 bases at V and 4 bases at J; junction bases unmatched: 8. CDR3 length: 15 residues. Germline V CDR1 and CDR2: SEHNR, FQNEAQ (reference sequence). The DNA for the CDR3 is TGTGCCAGCAGCCTCCAGGGGGCTTGGGCAGATACGCAGTATTTT. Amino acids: CASSLQGAWADTQYF.

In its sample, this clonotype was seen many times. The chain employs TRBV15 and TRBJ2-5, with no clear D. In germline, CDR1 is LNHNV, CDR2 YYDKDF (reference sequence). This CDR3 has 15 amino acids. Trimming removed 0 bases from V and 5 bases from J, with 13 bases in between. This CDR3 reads CATSRDYSSRETQYF. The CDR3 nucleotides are TGTGCCACCAGCAGAGATTATTCCAGTCGGGAGACCCAGTACTTC.

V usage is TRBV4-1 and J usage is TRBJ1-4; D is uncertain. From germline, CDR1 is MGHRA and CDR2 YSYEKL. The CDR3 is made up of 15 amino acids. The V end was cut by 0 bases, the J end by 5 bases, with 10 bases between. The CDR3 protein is CASSQDWGENEKLFF. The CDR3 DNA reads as TGCGCCAGCAGCCAAGATTGGGGAGAAAATGAAAAACTGTTTTTT.

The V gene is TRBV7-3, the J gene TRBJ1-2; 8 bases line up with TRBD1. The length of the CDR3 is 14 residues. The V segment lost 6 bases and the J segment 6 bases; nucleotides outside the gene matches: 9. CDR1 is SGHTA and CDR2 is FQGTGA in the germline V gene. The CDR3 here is CASSLRAGGDGYTF. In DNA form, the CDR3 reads TGTGCCAGCAGTCTAAGGGCAGGGGGCGATGGCTACACCTTC.